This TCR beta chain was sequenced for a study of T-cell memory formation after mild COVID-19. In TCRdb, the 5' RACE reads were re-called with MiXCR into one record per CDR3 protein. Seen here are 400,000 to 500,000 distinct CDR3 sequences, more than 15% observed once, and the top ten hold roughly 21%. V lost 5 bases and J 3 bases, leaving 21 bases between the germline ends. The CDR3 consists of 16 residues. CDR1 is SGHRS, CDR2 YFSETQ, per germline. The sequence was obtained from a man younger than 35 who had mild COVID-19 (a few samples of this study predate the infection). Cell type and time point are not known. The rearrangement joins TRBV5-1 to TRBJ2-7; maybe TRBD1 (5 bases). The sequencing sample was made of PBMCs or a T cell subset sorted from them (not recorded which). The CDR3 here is CASRSPIGAELYEQYV. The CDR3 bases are TGCGCCAGCAGATCGCCCATAGGGGCCGAACTCTACGAGCAGTACGTC.